This T cell receptor (beta chain) was recovered during a study of blood T cells in healthy people across ages. Study findings and constraints: Lack of knowledge of donor CMV status possibly confounded expanded clonotype changes.

Sample-barcoded 5' priming and a J-beta primer mix drove a second PCR of about 6 to 12 cycles. From each sample, at least 2.5 million paired-end reads containing CDR3 were obtained. Via MiXCR, TCRdb re-called the 5' RACE reads, giving one row per CDR3 protein. Of 800,000 or so distinct CDR3 sequences listed, about 47% are singletons. Notes on this clonotype: Its antigen is undetermined.

V lost 4 bases and J 11 bases, leaving 9 bases between the germline ends. The CDR3 runs to 11 residues. Material: blood. The chain couples TRBV12-3 or TRBV12-4 to TRBJ1-5; D gene ambiguous. The sequence came from an elderly man in good health. CDR3 in amino acids: CASSSGLAQHF. The DNA of the CDR3 is TGTGCCAGCAGTTCTGGACTCGCCCAGCATTTT.